One sample yielded the 23 T cell receptor beta chains listed below, sequenced in a study of cytomegalovirus exposure and HLA in healthy donors. Primers for the PCR totalled 60 Vbeta and 13 Jbeta. Sequencing was performed with immunoSEQ multiplex PCR; in TCRdb, only in-frame clones are kept and a portion is missing. Of about 160,000 clones in the sample, about 80% were seen once. Sequencing used PBMCs. The receptors originated from a man between 50 and 59 years old in good health and CMV-seropositive.

The V call is TRBV10-2, the J call TRBJ1-4, with D unresolved. V lost 0 bases, J lost 5 bases, and 10 bases lay in between. Germline CDR1 reads WSHSY; CDR2 reads SAAADI. This CDR3 comprises 15 residues. The DNA for the CDR3 is TGCGCCAGCAGTGAGTCTGGCAGTCCAAATGAAAAACTGTTTTTT. It encodes CASSESGSPNEKLFF.

The rearrangement joins TRBV11-2 to TRBJ2-2, with D unresolved. The CDR3 extends over 15 amino acids. The ends were cut back, 0 bases at V and 0 bases at J, with 5 bases in the middle. Germline-derived CDR1 and CDR2 are SGHAT and FQNNGV. The CDR3 bases are TGTGCCAGCAGCTTAGACGGTCCGAACACCGGGGAGCTGTTTTTT. Its protein is CASSLDGPNTGELFF.

This clone has a handful of counts. The chain joins TRBV7-8 to TRBJ2-2, with TRBD1 matching 7 bases. The V gene's germline CDR1 is SGHVS and CDR2 FQNEAQ. The junction had 8 bases not matched to a gene; V was cut back by 2 bases and J by 5 bases. The CDR3 runs 16 residues. The CDR3 region is CASSLHGRGRTGELFF. The DNA of the CDR3 is TGTGCCAGCAGCTTACATGGTAGGGGGCGGACCGGGGAGCTGTTTTTT.

This clone has a handful of counts. The genes are TRBV5-1 and TRBJ2-7; the match to TRBD2 covers 13 bases. The trim removed 4 bases at V and 5 bases at J, leaving 3 bases unmatched. This CDR3 has 14 residues. Germline loops: CDR1 SGHRS, CDR2 YFSETQ. As DNA, the CDR3 is TGCGCCAGCAGCCCAGGACTAGCGGGGGACGAGCAGTACTTC. Residues: CASSPGLAGDEQYF.

A single count supports this clone. Other DNA variants within this sample encode the same CDR3. J is TRBJ2-5 and V is TRBV5-4; TRBD2 matches at 12 bases. This CDR3 is built from 15 residues. The germline V gene has CDR1 SGHNT and CDR2 YYREEE (reference sequence). V dropped 4 bases and J dropped 5; count of bases not matched to a gene: 6. This chain's CDR3 is CASSLRLAGEETQYF. CDR3 bases: TGTGCCAGCAGCCTAAGACTAGCGGGGGAGGAGACCCAGTACTTC.

The chain joins TRBV5-6 to TRBJ1-1; 11 bases line up with TRBD1. Germline-derived CDR1 and CDR2 are SGHDT and YYEEEE. This CDR3 spans 15 amino acids. The V gene end was trimmed by 6 bases and the J gene end by 1 base; junction bases not matched to a gene: 5. The CDR3 is CASTGDRGRNTEAFF. The DNA of the CDR3 is TGTGCCAGCACTGGGGACAGGGGGAGGAACACTGAAGCTTTCTTT.

The rearrangement uses TRBV4-1 and TRBJ1-5; D remains unclear. The V and J ends lost 0 bases and 4 bases respectively, with 13 bases between them. Germline CDR1 and CDR2: MGHRA and YSYEKL. The CDR3 covers 16 residues. Here the CDR3 reads CASSQEYGRSNQPQHF. The DNA of the CDR3 is TGCGCCAGCAGCCAAGAGTACGGCAGGTCAAATCAGCCCCAGCATTTT.

Only one count was recorded for this clone. The CDR3 DNA follows: TGTGCCAGCAGGAAGACAGGGAATGAAAAACTGTTTTTT. As protein: CASRKTGNEKLFF. This chain joins TRBV6-1 and TRBJ1-4, with 7 bases matching TRBD1. The CDR3 loop spans 13 amino acids. V was pared by 6 bases and J by 5 bases, with 3 bases of the junction left unmatched. Germline V gene lookup returns CDR1 MNHNS and CDR2 SASEGT.

This chain connects TRBV7-8 to TRBJ2-1, with 9 bases identical to TRBD1. V shed 4 bases, J shed 7 bases, and the junction held 11 bases outside the gene matches. The germline V gene encodes CDR1 SGHVS and CDR2 FQNEAQ. This CDR3 is 16 amino acids long. The CDR3 DNA sequence: TGTGCCAGCAGCTCACCGGGGACAGGGTACATGAATGAGCAGTTCTTC. It yields the protein CASSSPGTGYMNEQFF.

The chain combines TRBV30 with TRBJ1-1; 8 bases map to TRBD1. Per the germline V gene, CDR1 is GTSNPN and CDR2 is SVGIG (reference sequence). V gave up 2 bases and J gave up 1 base; unmatched junction bases: 3. The CDR3 has 14 residues. The CDR3 loop is CAWSPQGANTEAFF. Here the CDR3 DNA reads TGTGCCTGGAGTCCTCAGGGGGCGAACACTGAAGCTTTCTTT.

The chain joins TRBV5-1 to TRBJ2-5; 7 bases are a match to TRBD1. The CDR3 length is 15 residues. Germline loops: CDR1 SGHRS, CDR2 YFSETQ. J lost 4 bases, V lost 4 bases, and 10 bases had no gene match. The CDR3 nucleotides read TGCGCCAGCAGCCACGGACAGGCCACCGTAGAGACCCAGTACTTC. It yields the protein CASSHGQATVETQYF.

CDR3 coding DNA: TGTGCCAGCAGCTACGGGACAGGGCGGAACACTGAAGCTTTCTTT. Translation gives CASSYGTGRNTEAFF. This sequence joins TRBV7-9 and TRBJ1-1; 9 bases agree with TRBD1. V was clipped by 4 bases and J by 1 base; unmatched bases: 4. Germline loops: CDR1 SEHNR, CDR2 FQNEAQ (reference sequence). The CDR3 has 15 amino acids.

This clone was recorded only once. The genes are TRBV4-3 and TRBJ2-1; D is possibly TRBD1 (5 bases). This CDR3 has 15 residues. The germline gives CDR1 LGHNA, CDR2 YSLEER. V was trimmed by 1 base and J by 8 bases, leaving 15 bases between them. The CDR3 sequence is CASSQAPRLGDEQFF. CDR3 coding DNA: TGCGCCAGCAGCCAAGCACCTAGATTAGGGGATGAGCAGTTCTTC.

The chain joins TRBV6-6 to TRBJ1-3; 9 bases map to TRBD1. Trimming removed 7 bases from V and 3 bases from J; junction bases left unmatched: 7. Germline V gives CDR1 MNHNY, CDR2 SVGAGI (reference sequence). This CDR3 is 15 amino acids long. CDR3 coding DNA: TGTGCCAGCACTAAAACAGGGGGCCGTGGAAACACCATATATTTT. Its protein is CASTKTGGRGNTIYF.

This chain joins TRBV6-6 and TRBJ1-4; 11 bases are a match to TRBD1. The length of the CDR3 is 15 residues. J gave up 7 bases and V 7 bases, and 8 bases lay outside the gene matches. The germline V gene has CDR1 MNHNY and CDR2 SVGAGI (reference sequence). The CDR3 DNA reads TGTGCCAGCACTGGGGACAGGGGGGATTGTGAAAAACTGTTTTTT. Residues: CASTGDRGDCEKLFF.

This clone was found a few times. This chain uses TRBV7-6 with TRBJ1-4, with a possible D match to TRBD1 (5 bases). The germline gives CDR1 SGHVS, CDR2 FNYEAQ. The CDR3 runs 13 residues. Between the trimmed V and J ends, which lost 5 bases and 6 bases, there was a span of 10 bases. Written as DNA, the CDR3 is TGTGCCAGCAGCCGAGGAGGGGATGAAAAACTGTTTTTT. Its translation is CASSRGGDEKLFF.

V usage is TRBV15 and J usage is TRBJ2-7; D uncertain. The V gene lost 1 base and the J gene lost 0 bases, with 10 bases spanning the gap. The germline CDR1 and CDR2 sequences are LNHNV and YYDKDF (reference sequence). This CDR3 is built from 15 residues. CDR3 protein: CATSRGPSYSYEQYF. The CDR3 region has the DNA TGTGCCACCAGCAGAGGCCCCTCCTACTCCTACGAGCAGTACTTC.

Here the CDR3 DNA reads TGTGCCAGCAGTGGTGCGACAGGGGGCGTAGAGACCCAGTACTTC. It yields the protein CASSGATGGVETQYF. This chain connects TRBV2 to TRBJ2-5; 10 nucleotides match TRBD1. CDR1 SNHLY and CDR2 FYNNEI come from the germline V gene. CDR3 length: 15 amino acids. The ends lost 4 bases at V and 4 bases at J; junction bases unmatched: 6.

The chain is built from TRBV14 and TRBJ2-7; 7 nucleotides align to TRBD2. The germline V gene encodes CDR1 SGHDN and CDR2 FVKESK. The CDR3 runs to 18 residues. After removal of 5 bases from V and 0 bases from J, the junction contained 16 bases not matched to a gene. DNA for the CDR3: TGTGCCAGCAGCTCGAGGCCCCTCCTGCGGGGGAACTCCTACGAGCAGTACTTC. Translating it yields CASSSRPLLRGNSYEQYF.

This clone was found a few times. The V gene is TRBV2, the J gene TRBJ2-5; 9 bases are shared with TRBD2. Germline CDR1 SNHLY, CDR2 FYNNEI. V trimming: 5 bases; J trimming: 11 bases; junction bases outside the gene matches: 15. The CDR3 totals 15 residues. In DNA, the CDR3 is TGTGCCAGCAGTCTTCGGACTAGCGCAGGAGGGGAGCAGTACTTC. It specifies CASSLRTSAGGEQYF.

This clone appeared a few times. The chain uses TRBV7-8 and TRBJ1-1; D gene unclear. The germline V gene encodes CDR1 SGHVS and CDR2 FQNEAQ. The CDR3 is 13 amino acids. V gave up 7 bases and J gave up 1 base, with 10 bases separating them. This CDR3 reads CASIDFGNTEAFF. CDR3 DNA: TGTGCCAGCATCGATTTCGGGAACACTGAAGCTTTCTTT.

The chain combines TRBV5-6 with TRBJ2-3, with D possibly matching TRBD1 (5 bases). Per germline, CDR1 SGHDT and CDR2 YYEEEE. V shed 5 bases and J shed 2 bases, with 18 bases lying between them. The CDR3 sequence is 16 residues long. The DNA of the CDR3 is TGTGCCAGCAGTTCACTTCGGATGGGGCACACAGATACGCAGTATTTT. Translated, it gives CASSSLRMGHTDTQYF.

V and J are TRBV14 and TRBJ1-1, with D hard to call. Germline V gene data show CDR1 as SGHDN and CDR2 as FVKESK. The CDR3 is 14 amino acids. The V and J ends lost 6 bases and 1 base respectively, with 12 bases between them. In DNA form, the CDR3 reads TGTGCCAGCAGTAGCTTTGATGGGAACACTGAAGCTTTCTTT. Translating gives CASSSFDGNTEAFF.